Following are 25 T cell receptor beta chains from one sample sequenced in a study of blood T cell repertoires in COVID-19. The protocol was immunoSEQ multiplex PCR, while the TCRdb copy is restricted to in-frame clones and leaves out a portion. The sample holds 90,000 to 95,000 clones, about 90% seen once. The source material was peripheral blood. The receptors were sampled from a woman between 70 and 85 years old with acute or convalescent COVID-19.

The genes are TRBV5-1 and TRBJ2-7, with 8 bases aligning to TRBD1. The trim removed 2 bases at V and 6 bases at J, leaving 10 bases unmatched. The CDR3 contains 15 residues. Germline CDR1 is SGHRS and CDR2 is YFSETQ. This CDR3 reads CASSFRETGVVEQYF. The CDR3 DNA is TGCGCCAGCAGCTTTAGAGAGACAGGGGTAGTCGAGCAGTACTTC.

The table lists this clone with a count of one. This specimen includes other DNA sequences encoding the same CDR3. Written as DNA, the CDR3 is TGTGCCAGCAGTTTAGCCGAGCTCTACAATGAGCAGTTCTTC. Residues: CASSLAELYNEQFF. The V and J genes are TRBV6-5 and TRBJ2-1; unclear D gene. The CDR3 runs to 14 residues. The V end lost 4 bases, the J end lost 3 bases, and 10 bases lay between the germline ends. Germline assignment: CDR1 MNHEY and CDR2 SVGAGI.

The chain couples TRBV5-1 to TRBJ1-1; 10 bases are a match to TRBD1. Germline trimming cut 4 bases from V and 1 base from J; bases unmatched to any gene: 7. The germline gives CDR1 SGHRS, CDR2 YFSETQ. The CDR3 contains 16 residues. CDR3 in amino acids: CASSPRQGAPNTEAFF. Written as DNA, the CDR3 is TGCGCCAGCAGCCCCAGACAGGGGGCCCCGAACACTGAAGCTTTCTTT. Based on the CDR3 plus reference TRBV5-1 and TRBJ1-1, the full variable domain is KAGVTQTPRYLIKTRGQQVTLSCSPISGHRSVSWYQQTPGQGLQFLFEYFSETQRNKGNFPGRFSGRQFSNSRSEMNVSTLELGDSALYLCASSPRQGAPNTEAFFGQGTRLTVV.

The gene calls are TRBV19 and TRBJ2-2; 8 nucleotides agree with TRBD2. This CDR3 is 14 amino acids long. CDR1 is LNHDA, CDR2 SQIVND, per germline (reference sequence). V lost 5 bases, J lost 3 bases, and 2 bases stayed unmatched. The CDR3, as DNA: TGTGCCAGTAGTGCGGGGGGCTACACCGGGGAGCTGTTTTTT. This translates into CASSAGGYTGELFF.

This chain joins TRBV27 and TRBJ2-7; D possibly corresponds to TRBD1 (6 bases). V lost 5 bases and J 2 bases, leaving 16 bases between the germline ends. This CDR3 is 15 amino acids long. Germline V gene sequence: CDR1 MNHEY, CDR2 SMNVEV (reference sequence). CDR3 residues: CASSAGTPTTYEQYF. The CDR3, as DNA: TGTGCCAGCAGTGCTGGGACACCCACTACCTACGAGCAGTACTTC.

The chain joins TRBV3-1 (or the pseudogene TRBV3-2) to TRBJ2-1; 12 nucleotides match TRBD2. From germline, CDR1 is LGHDT and CDR2 YNNKEL (reference sequence). V shed 0 bases, J shed 8 bases, and the junction held 2 bases outside the gene matches. The CDR3 runs to 15 residues. For the CDR3, the DNA is TGTGCCAGCAGCCAAGATCTAGCGGGAGGGGATGAGCAGTTCTTC. This codes for CASSQDLAGGDEQFF.

This chain links TRBV5-1 with TRBJ2-5; 9 bases are a match to TRBD2. This CDR3 has 22 amino acids. In germline, CDR1 is SGHRS, CDR2 YFSETQ. With V trimmed by 0 bases and J by 4 bases, 25 bases remained unmatched. The CDR3 loop is CASSLGKSGVSSGNNLRETQYF. CDR3 in DNA: TGCGCCAGCAGCTTGGGCAAAAGTGGCGTATCTAGCGGGAATAATCTACGAGAGACCCAGTACTTC.

The chain combines TRBV7-8 with TRBJ2-1; 9 nucleotides align to TRBD1. CDR1 is SGHVS, CDR2 FQNEAQ, per germline. Germline trimming cut 1 base from V and 5 bases from J; bases unmatched to any gene: 9. The length of the CDR3 is 17 residues. CDR3 sequence (DNA): TGTGCCAGCAGCTTAGGGCAATCCGGGGACAGGGACAATGAGCAGTTCTTC. Residues: CASSLGQSGDRDNEQFF.

This chain connects TRBV27 to TRBJ1-2; TRBD1 matches at 7 bases. This CDR3 has 13 amino acids. The ends lost 3 bases at V and 4 bases at J; junction bases unmatched: 2. The germline gives CDR1 MNHEY, CDR2 SMNVEV (reference sequence). The CDR3 DNA reads TGTGCCAGCAGTTTTCAGGGGGGCTATGGCTACACCTTC. This translates into CASSFQGGYGYTF.

Comments on this clone: A junction end diverges from the germline sequence, so it may reflect a read error. V usage is TRBV3-1 (or the pseudogene TRBV3-2) and J usage is TRBJ2-5; D may be TRBD2 (6 bases). The CDR3 spans 13 residues. The germline V gene encodes CDR1 LGHDT and CDR2 YNNKEL (reference sequence). The CDR3 protein is CASSATRQGTQYF. As DNA, the CDR3 is TGTGCCAGCAGCGCGACTAGGCAAGGGACCCAGTACTTC.

The V and J genes are TRBV19 and TRBJ2-3; D unresolved. The CDR3 sequence is 17 residues long. Per the germline V gene, CDR1 is LNHDA and CDR2 is SQIVND (reference sequence). Trimming shortened V by 1 base and J by 2 bases, and 16 bases separated the two germline ends. In DNA, the CDR3 is TGTGCCAGTAGTATAGGACACGCCAAACCCCTCACAGATACGCAGTATTTT. Protein sequence: CASSIGHAKPLTDTQYF.

The table lists this clone with a count of one. V gene TRBV28 combines with J gene TRBJ2-7, with 8 positions matching TRBD1. V lost 3 bases and J lost 4; bases outside the gene matches: 5. Germline-derived CDR1 and CDR2 are MDHEN and SYDVKM. The CDR3 totals 14 residues. The CDR3 here is CASSFNRGTYEQYF. The CDR3 DNA follows: TGTGCCAGCAGTTTCAACAGGGGGACTTACGAGCAGTACTTC. Full variable domain (remainder filled in from reference TRBV28 and TRBJ2-7): DVKVTQSSRYLVKRTGEKVFLECVQDMDHENMFWYRQDPGLGLRLIYFSYDVKMKEKGDIPEGYSVSREKKERFSLILESASTNQTSMYLCASSFNRGTYEQYFGPGTRLTVT.

The chain links TRBV18 to TRBJ2-3; perhaps TRBD2 as D (5 bases). Germline V lookup: CDR1 KGHSH, CDR2 LQKENI. V dropped 3 bases and J dropped 0 bases, with 16 bases sitting between them. The CDR3 contains 17 residues. The CDR3 loop reads CASSPDERRISTDTQYF. CDR3 coding DNA: TGTGCCAGCTCACCGGACGAGCGGAGGATTAGCACAGATACGCAGTATTTT.

This chain links TRBV2 with TRBJ2-1; D may be TRBD1 (6 bases). The CDR3 is 14 amino acids. The germline V gene has CDR1 SNHLY and CDR2 FYNNEI. V was shortened by 7 bases and J by 5 bases, with 15 bases between the two germline ends. CDR3 DNA sequence: TGTGCCAGCATAAAGGGAGACAGGAACAATGAGCAGTTCTTC. Translation gives CASIKGDRNNEQFF.

The J gene is TRBJ2-7, the V gene TRBV6-1, with TRBD2 as a possible D gene (5 bases). The length of the CDR3 is 15 residues. The V and J ends lost 1 base and 2 bases respectively, with 12 bases between them. The germline V gene has CDR1 MNHNS and CDR2 SASEGT. CDR3 protein: CASSEGSGWTYEQYF. Written as DNA, the CDR3 is TGTGCCAGCAGTGAAGGCAGCGGTTGGACCTACGAGCAGTACTTC.

The V gene is TRBV2, the J gene TRBJ2-7, with D tentatively TRBD2 (5 bases). The CDR3 contains 15 residues. Germline assignment: CDR1 SNHLY and CDR2 FYNNEI. V was trimmed by 2 bases and J by 7 bases, leaving 18 bases between them. The CDR3 loop is CASSETSGITGEQYF. Written as DNA, the CDR3 is TGTGCCAGCAGTGAAACTAGTGGGATTACTGGGGAGCAGTACTTC.

This sequence joins TRBV7-9 and TRBJ1-5; maybe TRBD1 (6 bases). Per germline, CDR1 SEHNR and CDR2 FQNEAQ (reference sequence). V gave up 5 bases and J gave up 2 bases, with 13 bases separating them. This CDR3 is 15 amino acids long. CDR3 region: CASSPTGRGNQPQHF. Written as DNA, the CDR3 is TGTGCCAGCAGCCCTACAGGGCGTGGCAATCAGCCCCAGCATTTT.

V usage is TRBV27 and J usage is TRBJ2-6; D is perhaps TRBD2 (7 bases). CDR3 length: 19 amino acids. The ends were cut back, 3 bases at V and 2 bases at J, with 20 bases in the middle. The germline V gene encodes CDR1 MNHEY and CDR2 SMNVEV (reference sequence). CDR3 nucleotide sequence: TGTGCCAGCAGTTTCAAGGGAGGGGGGGCTAGCCCTGGGGCCAACGTCCTGACTTTC. Its translation is CASSFKGGGASPGANVLTF.

The chain employs TRBV3-1 (or the pseudogene TRBV3-2) and TRBJ1-2; TRBD1 is a possible D gene (6 bases). Germline CDR1 and CDR2: LGHDT and YNNKEL (reference sequence). V dropped 1 base and J dropped 2 bases, with 8 bases sitting between them. The CDR3 covers 14 residues. CDR3 sequence (DNA): TGTGCCAGCAGCCAAGGGGGGCTAAACTATGGCTACACCTTC. The encoded protein is CASSQGGLNYGYTF.

The chain couples TRBV3-1 (or the pseudogene TRBV3-2) to TRBJ1-6; D gene ambiguous. CDR1 and CDR2 (germline): LGHDT, YNNKEL (reference sequence). The CDR3 loop spans 14 amino acids. V shed 6 bases and J shed 10 bases, with 16 bases lying between them. The DNA of the CDR3 is TGTGCCAGCAGTCGGGGAGTTAGAGACTCACCCCTCCACTTT. It specifies CASSRGVRDSPLHF.

V gene TRBV7-8 combines with J gene TRBJ1-5; TRBD1 agrees at 8 bases. The V gene end was trimmed by 5 bases and the J gene end by 2 bases; junction bases not matched to a gene: 5. The CDR3 contains 15 residues. Germline V gene sequence: CDR1 SGHVS, CDR2 FQNEAQ. CDR3 protein: CASSEQGERNQPQHF. DNA of the CDR3: TGTGCCAGCAGCGAACAGGGGGAACGCAATCAGCCCCAGCATTTT.

CDR3 DNA: TGTGCCAGCAGTGAGGTTCGGGGAACCCAAGAGACCCAGTACTTC. Protein product: CASSEVRGTQETQYF. The V and J genes are TRBV2 and TRBJ2-5; TRBD2 might be the D (5 bases). V was trimmed by 3 bases and J by 1 base, leaving 12 bases between them. CDR1 and CDR2 from the germline V gene are SNHLY and FYNNEI. This CDR3 is built from 15 residues. The variable domain in full, with the rest retrieved from reference TRBV2 and TRBJ2-5, is EPEVTQTPSHQVTQMGQEVILRCVPISNHLYFYWYRQILGQKVEFLVSFYNNEISEKSEIFDDQFSVERPDGSNFTLKIRSTKLEDSAMYFCASSEVRGTQETQYFGPGTRLLVL.

The genes are TRBV5-1 and TRBJ1-2; perhaps TRBD1 as D (5 bases). The CDR3 has 16 residues. The ends were cut back, 3 bases at V and 0 bases at J, with 15 bases in the middle. The germline V gene has CDR1 SGHRS and CDR2 YFSETQ. CDR3 region: CASSSYKDTSNYGYTF. The DNA of the CDR3 is TGCGCCAGCAGCTCCTACAAGGACACTTCTAACTATGGCTACACCTTC.

CDR3 nucleotides: TGTGCCAGCAGCTTACGACTAGACAAAAACAATGAGCAGTTCTTC. It encodes CASSLRLDKNNEQFF. The rearrangement uses TRBV7-3 and TRBJ2-1; possible D gene TRBD2, 6 bases. The CDR3 length is 15 residues. V was trimmed by 2 bases and J by 5 bases, leaving 13 bases between them. The germline gives CDR1 SGHTA, CDR2 FQGTGA.

The V call is TRBV9, the J call TRBJ2-3, with 7 bases aligning to TRBD2. Trimming took 4 bases from V and 2 from J; bases not matched to a gene: 10. The CDR3 contains 16 residues. CDR1 is SGDLS, CDR2 YYNGEE, per germline. In DNA form, the CDR3 reads TGTGCCAGCAGCCCTCGGATGGGGAGGGCCACAGATACGCAGTATTTT. This codes for CASSPRMGRATDTQYF.